This T cell receptor (beta chain) comes out of a study of blood T cell repertoires in COVID-19. On the study more broadly: The United States, Italy and Spain were the sources of the acute and convalescent COVID-19 samples. Nucleic acid was either cDNA or gDNA, and it came from T cells, B-cell-depleted T cells, or PBMCs.

The V segment lost 4 bases and the J segment 0 bases; nucleotides outside the gene matches: 6. Germline values: CDR1 SGDLS, CDR2 YYNGEE. This CDR3 spans 15 amino acids. Original processing notes: From reference gene primer amplification, estimates of nucleated cell counts were derived. The table came from immunoSEQ multiplex PCR; TCRdb's copy has only in-frame clones and leaves some out. Clone size and the V and J calls come from that table; the DNA yielded D and trimming. The sample has some 70,000 clones, about nine tenths seen once. The sequenced material came from peripheral blood. The clonotype comes from a woman of 80 years or more with active COVID-19. The chain couples TRBV9 to TRBJ1-1; 7 nucleotides match TRBD1. The CDR3 DNA is TGTGCCAGCAGCCCCCCGGACAGGATGAACACTGAAGCTTTCTTT. It yields the protein CASSPPDRMNTEAFF.